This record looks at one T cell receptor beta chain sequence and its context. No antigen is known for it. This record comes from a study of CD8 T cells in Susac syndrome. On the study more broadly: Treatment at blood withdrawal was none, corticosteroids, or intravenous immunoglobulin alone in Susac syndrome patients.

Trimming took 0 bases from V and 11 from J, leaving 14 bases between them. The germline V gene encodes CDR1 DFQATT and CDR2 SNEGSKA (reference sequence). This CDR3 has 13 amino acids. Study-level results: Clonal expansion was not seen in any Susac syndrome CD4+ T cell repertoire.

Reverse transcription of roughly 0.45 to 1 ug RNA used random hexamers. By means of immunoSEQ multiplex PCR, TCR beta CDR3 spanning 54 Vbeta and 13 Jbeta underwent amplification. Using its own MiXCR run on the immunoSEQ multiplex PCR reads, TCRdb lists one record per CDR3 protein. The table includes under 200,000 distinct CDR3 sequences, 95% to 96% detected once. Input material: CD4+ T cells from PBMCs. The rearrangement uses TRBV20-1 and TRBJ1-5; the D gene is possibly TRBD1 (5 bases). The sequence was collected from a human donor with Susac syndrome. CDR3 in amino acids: CSAREGTGRAQHF. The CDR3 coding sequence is TGCAGTGCTAGAGAGGGGACGGGCCGAGCCCAGCATTTT.